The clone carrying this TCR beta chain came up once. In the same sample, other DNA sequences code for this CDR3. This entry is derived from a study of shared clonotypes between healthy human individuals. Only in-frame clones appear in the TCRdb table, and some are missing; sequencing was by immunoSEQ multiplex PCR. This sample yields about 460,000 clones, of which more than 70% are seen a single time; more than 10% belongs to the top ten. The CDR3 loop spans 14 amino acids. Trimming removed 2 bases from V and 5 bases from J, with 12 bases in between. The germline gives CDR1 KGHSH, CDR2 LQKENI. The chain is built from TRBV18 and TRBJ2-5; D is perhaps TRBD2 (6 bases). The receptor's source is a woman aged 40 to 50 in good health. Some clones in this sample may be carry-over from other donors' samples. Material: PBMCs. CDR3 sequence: CASSPGQGGETQYF. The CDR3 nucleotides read TGTGCCAGCTCACCAGGGCAGGGAGGCGAGACCCAGTACTTC. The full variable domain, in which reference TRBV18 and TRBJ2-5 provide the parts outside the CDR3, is NAGVMQNPRHLVRRRGQEARLRCSPMKGHSHVYWYRQLPEEGLKFMVYLQKENIIDESGMPKERFSAEFPKEGPSILRIQQVVRGDSAAYFCASSPGQGGETQYFGPGTRLLVL.